The source of this TCR beta chain is a study of T cell repertoires in cytomegalovirus infection. Study details: In public TCR beta signatures, there were indications of both CMV infection and matching HLA type.

From the reads, TCRdb called clonotypes with MiXCR, one entry per CDR3 protein. The repertoire holds more than 90,000 distinct CDR3 sequences, with roughly 9.1% as singletons. Study observations and caveats: In two of eight donors, the top clonotype was HLA-C-restricted CMV-specific.

This clonotype was seen repeatedly, ten times or more. The antigen is unknown. The CDR3 has 13 residues. The V gene lost 6 bases and the J gene lost 5 bases, with 14 bases spanning the gap. The sequence derives from a human donor in good health (CMV status not recorded). Some clones in this sample may be carry-over from other donors' samples. Sequencing was done on a sample of PBMCs, sequenced either directly or after in vitro stimulation (not recorded which). This chain uses TRBV12-3 or TRBV12-4 with TRBJ2-7; D gene unclear. CDR3 bases: TGTGCCAGCAGCCGCTATCGGGTCCACGAGCAGTACGTC. This encodes CASSRYRVHEQYV.